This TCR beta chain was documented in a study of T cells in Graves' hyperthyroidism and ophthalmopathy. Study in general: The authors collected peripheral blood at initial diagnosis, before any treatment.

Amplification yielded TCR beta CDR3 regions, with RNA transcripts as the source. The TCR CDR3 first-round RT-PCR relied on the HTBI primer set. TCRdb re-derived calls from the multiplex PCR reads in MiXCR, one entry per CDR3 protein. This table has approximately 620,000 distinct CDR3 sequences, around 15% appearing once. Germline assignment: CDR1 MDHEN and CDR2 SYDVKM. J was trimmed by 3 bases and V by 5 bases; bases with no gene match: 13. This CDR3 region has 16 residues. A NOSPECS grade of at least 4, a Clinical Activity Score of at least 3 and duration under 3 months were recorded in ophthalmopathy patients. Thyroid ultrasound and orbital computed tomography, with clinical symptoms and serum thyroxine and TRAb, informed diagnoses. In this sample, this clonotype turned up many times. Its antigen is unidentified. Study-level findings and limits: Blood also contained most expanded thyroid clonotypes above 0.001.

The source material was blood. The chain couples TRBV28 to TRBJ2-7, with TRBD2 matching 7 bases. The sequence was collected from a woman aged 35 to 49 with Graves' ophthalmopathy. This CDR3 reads CASSDPRRGSSYEQYF. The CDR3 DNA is TGTGCCAGCAGTGACCCCCGGCGGGGGTCGAGCTACGAGCAGTACTTC.